The 10 T cell receptor beta chains below come from one sample, sequenced in a study of blood T cell repertoires in COVID-19. The repertoire was sequenced with immunoSEQ multiplex PCR; TCRdb's copy has only in-frame clones and lacks some. Of 190,000 or so clones listed, around four fifths are singletons. The sequencing input was PBMCs or T cells enriched from blood (not recorded which). The receptors originated from a man aged 35 to 55 who had recovered from COVID-19.

The V and J genes are TRBV27 and TRBJ2-2; D is perhaps TRBD1 (6 bases). This CDR3 comprises 15 residues. The V end was cut by 4 bases, the J end by 4 bases, with 13 bases between. CDR1 and CDR2 (germline): MNHEY, SMNVEV (reference sequence). The CDR3 DNA reads as TGTGCCAGCAGTTCAACAGGGTTGAGCACCGGGGAGCTGTTTTTT. As protein: CASSSTGLSTGELFF.

The V call is TRBV10-3, the J call TRBJ1-2; possibly TRBD1 for D (6 bases). The CDR3 extends over 13 amino acids. The germline CDR1 and CDR2 sequences are ENHRY and SYGVKD. The V gene lost 6 bases and the J gene lost 5 bases, with 13 bases spanning the gap. CDR3 sequence: CAIRDDRSYGYTF. Here the CDR3 DNA reads TGTGCCATCAGAGACGACAGGTCGTATGGCTACACCTTC.

The V gene is TRBV5-6, the J gene TRBJ2-3; no reliable D call. Trimming removed 0 bases at V and 4 bases at J, with 9 bases between. The CDR3 is made up of 14 amino acids. The germline V gene encodes CDR1 SGHDT and CDR2 YYEEEE. CDR3 region: CASSLGNFADTQYF. DNA for the CDR3: TGTGCCAGCAGCTTGGGAAACTTCGCAGATACGCAGTATTTT.

This sequence joins TRBV7-3 and TRBJ2-1; TRBD2 is a possible D gene (6 bases). There are 16 residues in the CDR3. Germline V gene lookup returns CDR1 SGHTA and CDR2 FQGTGA. With 3 bases removed from V and 7 bases from J, the gap between germline ends came to 19 bases. CDR3 amino acids: CASSFNPRRAGNEQFF. In DNA form, the CDR3 reads TGTGCCAGCAGCTTCAATCCTAGGAGGGCAGGAAATGAGCAGTTCTTC.

The chain has TRBV6-2 or TRBV6-3 and TRBJ2-1, with TRBD1 as a possible D gene (6 bases). This CDR3 has 15 amino acids. Looked up from germline, CDR1 is MNHEY and CDR2 is SVGEGT. The V and J ends lost 0 bases and 6 bases respectively, with 12 bases between them. The chain's CDR3 is CASSYSQGLGNEQFF. CDR3 DNA: TGTGCCAGCAGTTACTCCCAGGGGCTCGGCAATGAGCAGTTCTTC.

The chain joins TRBV7-2 to TRBJ1-2; maybe TRBD1 (5 bases). The germline CDR1 and CDR2 sequences are SGHTA and FQGNSA. The CDR3 sequence is 12 residues long. The V end lost 5 bases, the J end lost 4 bases, and 8 bases lay between the germline ends. CDR3 sequence (DNA): TGTGCCAGCAGCCGACAGATCTATGGCTACACCTTC. It is translated as CASSRQIYGYTF. Looking up the rest from reference TRBV7-2 and TRBJ1-2 gives the full variable domain: GAGVSQSPSNKVTEKGKDVELRCDPISGHTALYWYRQSLGQGLEFLIYFQGNSAPDKSGLPSDRFSAERTGGSVSTLTIQRTQQEDSAVYLCASSRQIYGYTFGSGTRLTVV.

This clone was observed a single time. This chain links TRBV7-9 with TRBJ2-7; the match to TRBD2 covers 9 bases. The CDR3 contains 18 residues. Germline lookup yields CDR1 SEHNR and CDR2 FQNEAQ (reference sequence). V dropped 2 bases and J dropped 0; count of bases not matched to a gene: 11. DNA of the CDR3: TGTGCCAGCAGCTTATGGTCGACTAGCGGTTCCAGCTCCTACGAGCAGTACTTC. As protein: CASSLWSTSGSSSYEQYF.

The gene calls are TRBV7-2 and TRBJ2-2; 9 bases are shared with TRBD1. This CDR3 is built from 15 residues. Germline CDR1 reads SGHTA; CDR2 reads FQGNSA. After removal of 3 bases from V and 6 bases from J, the junction contained 5 bases not matched to a gene. CDR3: CASSFGQGTSGELFF. The CDR3 DNA follows: TGTGCCAGCAGCTTCGGACAGGGGACATCCGGGGAGCTGTTTTTT.

The chain uses TRBV5-4 and TRBJ1-6; no reliable D call. The germline V gene has CDR1 SGHNT and CDR2 YYREEE (reference sequence). The CDR3 totals 14 residues. Trimming shortened V by 0 bases and J by 4 bases, and 5 bases separated the two germline ends. CDR3 sequence (DNA): TGTGCCAGCAGCTTGGCACAGTATAATTCACCCCTCCACTTT. Amino acids: CASSLAQYNSPLHF.

The chain employs TRBV7-9 and TRBJ2-1, with TRBD2 identical over 8 bases. The CDR3 covers 13 residues. The germline gives CDR1 SEHNR, CDR2 FQNEAQ (reference sequence). The ends lost 5 bases at V and 15 bases at J; junction bases unmatched: 12. CDR3 sequence reads: CASSTEKRESWFF. The CDR3 DNA is TGTGCCAGCAGCACCGAAAAGCGGGAGTCCTGGTTCTTC.